Listed here are 29 T cell receptor beta chains from one sample, sequenced in a study of blood T cell repertoires in COVID-19. The table came from immunoSEQ multiplex PCR; TCRdb's copy has only in-frame clones and leaves some out. The sample lists fewer than 300,000 clones, around 80% occurring once. The sample was PBMCs or T cells enriched from blood (not recorded which). Receptor source: a man aged 35-49 years who had been exposed to COVID-19.

This chain connects TRBV9 to TRBJ2-1, with D tentatively TRBD2 (5 bases). Deletions cut 0 bases from V and 2 bases from J, with 9 bases between. The CDR3 covers 15 residues. In germline, CDR1 is SGDLS, CDR2 YYNGEE. The CDR3 reads CASSVVASPYNEQFF. Written as DNA, the CDR3 is TGTGCCAGCAGCGTAGTGGCTAGCCCCTACAATGAGCAGTTCTTC.

The chain links TRBV30 to TRBJ2-7; possible D gene TRBD1, 5 bases. V lost 0 bases and J lost 7, with 13 bases in between. The CDR3 spans 13 residues. Germline CDR1 is GTSNPN and CDR2 is SVGIG (reference sequence). The CDR3 DNA is TGTGCCTGGAGTGTCCAGGGCCAAAGGGAGCAGTACTTC. Its translation: CAWSVQGQREQYF. The full variable domain, rest sourced from reference TRBV30 and TRBJ2-7, is SQTIHQWPATLVQPVGSPLSLECTVEGTSNPNLYWYRQAAGRGLQLLFYSVGIGQISSEVPQNLSASRPQDRQFILSSKKLLLSDSGFYLCAWSVQGQREQYFGPGTRLTVT.

The V and J genes are TRBV9 and TRBJ2-3; D gene unclear. Germline V lookup: CDR1 SGDLS, CDR2 YYNGEE. The CDR3 has 17 amino acids. V dropped 2 bases and J dropped 1 base, with 17 bases sitting between them. CDR3 bases: TGTGCCAGCAGCGTCGCAGTACCCGGGTCTGGCACAGATACGCAGTATTTT. It yields the protein CASSVAVPGSGTDTQYF.

This chain links TRBV13 with TRBJ2-3; TRBD2 agrees at 9 bases. Germline V gene data show CDR1 as PRHDT and CDR2 as FYEKMQ (reference sequence). This CDR3 contains 16 residues. The V segment lost 0 bases and the J segment 1 base; nucleotides outside the gene matches: 2. This CDR3 reads CASSLGLAGRTDTQYF. In nucleotides, the CDR3 is TGTGCCAGCAGCTTAGGGCTAGCGGGACGCACAGATACGCAGTATTTT.

The chain is built from TRBV7-3 and TRBJ1-5; the D gene is possibly TRBD1 (6 bases). Germline-derived CDR1 and CDR2 are SGHTA and FQGTGA. V lost 5 bases and J 5 bases, leaving 10 bases between the germline ends. This CDR3 comprises 13 residues. The CDR3 DNA sequence: TGTGCCAGCAGCCCGGACAGAGATCAGCCCCAGCATTTT. Residues: CASSPDRDQPQHF.

In this sample, this clone turned up once. The chain employs TRBV9 and TRBJ2-7; D perhaps matches TRBD1 (6 bases). The V gene's germline CDR1 is SGDLS and CDR2 YYNGEE. This CDR3 is built from 15 residues. Trimming took off 4 bases at V and 4 bases at J, with 18 bases between the two ends. The CDR3 DNA follows: TGTGCCAGCAGCTCGTCGCAGGGGATGAGGTACGAGCAGTACTTC. It encodes CASSSSQGMRYEQYF.

The rearrangement links TRBV27 to TRBJ2-5, with D possibly matching TRBD2 (5 bases). Germline CDR1 and CDR2: MNHEY and SMNVEV (reference sequence). The V end lost 10 bases, the J end lost 13 bases, and 19 bases lay between the germline ends. The CDR3 extends over 11 amino acids. This CDR3 reads CATRSGLLAYF. The CDR3 region has the DNA TGTGCCACCCGATCTGGACTCCTTGCGTACTTC.

This clone was recorded only once. The V call is TRBV11-3, the J call TRBJ1-1, with D maybe TRBD1 (5 bases). Trimming took off 5 bases at V and 5 bases at J, with 15 bases between the two ends. Germline CDR1 is SGHNT and CDR2 is YENEEA. This CDR3 region has 14 residues. The chain's CDR3 is CASSQRGVETEAFF. The CDR3 bases are TGTGCCAGCAGCCAGCGGGGGGTTGAAACTGAAGCTTTCTTT.

The chain employs TRBV18 and TRBJ1-2; 9 bases are a match to TRBD1. The CDR3 length is 14 residues. Unmatched junction bases numbered 6, after V lost 6 bases and J lost 4 bases. Germline lookup yields CDR1 KGHSH and CDR2 LQKENI. CDR3 DNA: TGTGCCAGCTCGCCTGGGACAGGGATCTATGGCTACACCTTC. Its protein product is CASSPGTGIYGYTF.

This clone was picked up one time. The chain joins TRBV6-6 to TRBJ1-2; unclear D gene. V shed 0 bases and J shed 2 bases, with 13 bases lying between them. The CDR3 runs 16 residues. The germline V gene encodes CDR1 MNHNY and CDR2 SVGAGI (reference sequence). CDR3 coding DNA: TGTGCCAGCAGTTACTCGAGGCATACAAGAAACTATGGCTACACCTTC. It specifies CASSYSRHTRNYGYTF.

The chain is built from TRBV24-1 and TRBJ2-3; D perhaps matches TRBD2 (5 bases). The germline CDR1 and CDR2 sequences are KGHDR and SFDVKD. The CDR3 is 14 residues long. V lost 7 bases and J 0 bases, leaving 10 bases between the germline ends. CDR3 loop: CATSSGISTDTQYF. The DNA for the CDR3 is TGTGCCACCAGCTCGGGGATTAGCACAGATACGCAGTATTTT.

This clone was recorded only once. This rearrangement joins TRBV9 to TRBJ2-5, with D unclear. From germline, CDR1 is SGDLS and CDR2 YYNGEE. This CDR3 comprises 15 residues. Trimming took off 0 bases at V and 4 bases at J, with 13 bases between the two ends. The CDR3 DNA sequence: TGTGCCAGCAGCGTAGCGTCTGTATCGGGAGAGACCCAGTACTTC. Encoded protein: CASSVASVSGETQYF.

The chain carries TRBV19 and TRBJ2-1; possible D gene TRBD2, 6 bases. The CDR3 totals 15 residues. Between the trimmed V and J ends, which lost 4 bases and 4 bases, there was a span of 14 bases. Germline loops: CDR1 LNHDA, CDR2 SQIVND (reference sequence). The CDR3 spells CASSNPAGRYNEQFF. The CDR3 DNA is TGTGCCAGTAGTAATCCGGCGGGGCGATACAATGAGCAGTTCTTC.

V and J are TRBV4-1 and TRBJ1-2; the match to TRBD1 covers 12 bases. Germline V CDR1 and CDR2: MGHRA, YSYEKL. The CDR3 consists of 15 residues. V was clipped by 8 bases and J by 8 bases; unmatched bases: 12. CDR3 in DNA: TGCGCCAGCGCTCCCGGGACAGGGGGCGCTTTCGGCTACACCTTC. Its protein is CASAPGTGGAFGYTF.

The rearrangement uses TRBV5-6 and TRBJ2-5; the D gene is possibly TRBD1 (5 bases). Looked up from germline, CDR1 is SGHDT and CDR2 is YYEEEE. This CDR3 is built from 15 residues. V was shortened by 1 base and J by 4 bases, with 14 bases between the two germline ends. The CDR3 DNA is TGTGCCAGCAGCTTGTTCGGTCAGGGCGCAGAGACCCAGTACTTC. This codes for CASSLFGQGAETQYF.

There are a few counts of this clone. The chain has TRBV6-5 and TRBJ1-2, with a possible D match to TRBD1 (5 bases). The ends were cut back, 2 bases at V and 1 base at J, with 11 bases in the middle. Germline loops: CDR1 MNHEY, CDR2 SVGAGI. This CDR3 has 15 amino acids. CDR3 coding DNA: TGTGCCAGCAGTTACCTTGGGGCGTTTAACTATGGCTACACCTTC. Its translation: CASSYLGAFNYGYTF.

CDR3 in DNA: TGTGCCAGCAGCCCTCGGACAGGGAGGGAGACCCAGTACTTC. This codes for CASSPRTGRETQYF. V usage is TRBV7-9 and J usage is TRBJ2-5; TRBD1 matches at 8 bases. Trimming removed 5 bases from V and 5 bases from J; junction bases left unmatched: 7. CDR1 and CDR2 (germline): SEHNR, FQNEAQ (reference sequence). The CDR3 spans 14 residues.

This chain links TRBV29-1 with TRBJ2-7; 9 bases are a match to TRBD1. This CDR3 spans 13 amino acids. Losses at the gene ends were 5 bases for V and 4 bases for J; bases not matched to a gene: 6. Per germline, CDR1 SQVTM and CDR2 ANQGSEA. The DNA for the CDR3 is TGCAGCGTTCGGACAGGGGCGGGATACGAGCAGTACTTC. Translated, it gives CSVRTGAGYEQYF.

The V and J genes are TRBV30 and TRBJ1-6; 9 positions agree with TRBD1. Trimming cost V 2 bases and J 6 bases; bases outside gene matches: 2. Germline V lookup: CDR1 GTSNPN, CDR2 SVGIG (reference sequence). CDR3 size: 14 residues. CDR3 sequence reads: CAWSRQGGNSPLHF. The CDR3 nucleotides are TGTGCCTGGAGTCGACAGGGGGGTAATTCACCCCTCCACTTT.

This clone was observed once. The chain joins TRBV19 to TRBJ1-5, with 7 bases matching TRBD1. The CDR3 is 15 amino acids. The V gene end was trimmed by 4 bases and the J gene end by 7 bases; junction bases not matched to a gene: 10. The germline CDR1 and CDR2 sequences are LNHDA and SQIVND (reference sequence). The CDR3 reads CASSTPGQARQPQHF. In DNA form, the CDR3 reads TGTGCCAGTAGTACCCCTGGACAGGCTCGGCAGCCCCAGCATTTT.

The gene calls are TRBV2 and TRBJ1-6; D might be TRBD1 (6 bases). From germline, CDR1 is SNHLY and CDR2 FYNNEI. V lost 8 bases and J lost 7, with 12 bases in between. The length of the CDR3 is 13 residues. This CDR3 is CASGGAVNSPLHF. CDR3 nucleotide sequence: TGTGCCAGCGGGGGGGCTGTGAATTCACCCCTCCACTTT.

This chain joins TRBV3-1 (or the pseudogene TRBV3-2) and TRBJ2-7; the D is unclear. The germline V and J ends were trimmed by 0 bases and 2 bases, with 8 bases remaining between them. The CDR3 totals 14 residues. Per germline, CDR1 LGHDT and CDR2 YNNKEL (reference sequence). CDR3 in DNA: TGTGCCAGCAGCCAAGAGTCACTCGCCTACGAGCAGTACTTC. Its protein is CASSQESLAYEQYF.

The chain employs TRBV18 and TRBJ1-5, with 10 bases identical to TRBD1. Germline lookup yields CDR1 KGHSH and CDR2 LQKENI. This CDR3 is 15 amino acids long. Trimming at V came to 3 bases and at J to 5 bases, leaving 4 bases not matched to a gene. The CDR3 is CASSPPGQGHQPQHF. DNA of the CDR3: TGTGCCAGCTCACCTCCGGGACAGGGGCATCAGCCCCAGCATTTT.

This chain joins TRBV5-4 and TRBJ1-1; D may be TRBD1 (6 bases). This CDR3 spans 14 amino acids. V was clipped by 2 bases and J by 4 bases, with 12 bases between them. Looked up from germline, CDR1 is SGHNT and CDR2 is YYREEE (reference sequence). CDR3 region: CASSLTGSGTEAFF. For the CDR3, the DNA is TGTGCCAGCAGCTTAACAGGGTCGGGCACTGAAGCTTTCTTT.

This chain joins TRBV5-1 and TRBJ2-3; D ambiguous. Germline loops: CDR1 SGHRS, CDR2 YFSETQ. The CDR3 extends over 15 amino acids. V was shortened by 4 bases and J by 4 bases, with 16 bases between the two germline ends. The CDR3 sequence: CASSPPVPVADTQYF. Here the CDR3 DNA reads TGCGCCAGCAGCCCCCCGGTCCCGGTGGCAGATACGCAGTATTTT.

The rearrangement joins TRBV7-6 to TRBJ1-1; the D gene is possibly TRBD1 (5 bases). Germline CDR1 and CDR2: SGHVS and FNYEAQ. The V end was cut by 5 bases, the J end by 0 bases, with 10 bases between. CDR3 length: 14 residues. CDR3: CASSPRQMNTEAFF. The CDR3 DNA follows: TGTGCCAGCAGCCCCCGACAGATGAACACTGAAGCTTTCTTT.

The rearrangement joins TRBV30 to TRBJ2-3; TRBD1 aligns across 7 bases. J lost 8 bases, V lost 4 bases, and 6 bases had no gene match. The length of the CDR3 is 12 residues. Germline values: CDR1 GTSNPN, CDR2 SVGIG (reference sequence). The CDR3 is CAWITGVGTQYF. The CDR3 coding sequence is TGTGCCTGGATTACAGGGGTTGGTACGCAGTATTTT. Full variable domain (rest looked up from reference TRBV30 and TRBJ2-3): SQTIHQWPATLVQPVGSPLSLECTVEGTSNPNLYWYRQAAGRGLQLLFYSVGIGQISSEVPQNLSASRPQDRQFILSSKKLLLSDSGFYLCAWITGVGTQYFGPGTRLTVL.

The rearrangement links TRBV5-5 to TRBJ2-2; 11 nucleotides match TRBD2. With V trimmed by 2 bases and J by 5 bases, 5 bases remained unmatched. This CDR3 region has 16 residues. The germline V gene encodes CDR1 SGHKS and CDR2 YYEKEE (reference sequence). The chain's CDR3 is CASSFGLAGSTGELFF. The DNA of the CDR3 is TGTGCCAGCAGCTTCGGACTAGCGGGTTCGACCGGGGAGCTGTTTTTT.

This clone was seen a few times. The gene calls are TRBV27 and TRBJ1-6, with 9 bases aligning to TRBD1. The CDR3 runs to 16 residues. Germline V gene lookup returns CDR1 MNHEY and CDR2 SMNVEV (reference sequence). With 6 bases clipped from V and 8 bases from J, the junction kept 11 bases outside the gene matches. The CDR3 sequence is CASSRPGQGWDSPLHF. CDR3 nucleotide sequence: TGTGCCAGCAGCCGACCCGGACAGGGGTGGGATTCACCCCTCCACTTT.